These 2 T cell receptor beta chains came from one sample sequenced in a study of siplizumab effects on memory and regulatory T cells (dated by TCRdb to about 2019). The method was the immunoSEQ multiplex PCR assay. In its TCRdb copy, this immuneACCESS table keeps in-frame sequences only and misses some clones. Where compared with another copy, unresolved V genes explain less than half of these, and the others have no known cause. The table for this sample lists approximately 110,000 clones; 85% to 95% of them were counted only once. Approximately 0.3% of the sample lies in the top ten. The material sequenced was CD4+ T cells sorted from blood. Source of these receptors: a human donor in good health.

The CDR3 protein is CSVDFTDTQYF. CDR3 coding DNA: TGCAGCGTCGACTTCACAGATACGCAGTATTTT. This chain uses TRBV29-1 with TRBJ2-3; D remains unclear. The CDR3 sequence is 11 residues long. From germline, CDR1 is SQVTM and CDR2 ANQGSEA. The V end lost 6 bases, the J end lost 2 bases, and 6 bases lay between the germline ends.

This clone has just one count. This sequence joins TRBV9 and TRBJ1-2; D remains unclear. Germline V CDR1 and CDR2: SGDLS, YYNGEE. With 6 bases removed from V and 2 bases from J, the gap between germline ends came to 11 bases. The CDR3 has 13 amino acids. The CDR3 coding sequence is TGTGCCAGCAACGGCGGTGGGAACTATGGCTACACCTTC. As protein: CASNGGGNYGYTF.